This TCR beta chain derives from a study of blood T cells in healthy people across ages. Ten milliliters of peripheral blood were drawn from each donor into EDTA-treated tubes. Study-wide results and limits: Older age went with lower TCR beta diversity per million T cells, in a roughly linear way. CMV status of donors was not determined, possibly confounding expanded clonotype changes. Strong correlation was found linking TCR beta diversity to naive T cell percentage.

This clonotype was picked up many times. Its antigen remains unidentified. A second PCR, run for about 6 to 11 cycles, used a sample-barcoded 5' primer plus a J-beta primer mix. TCRdb reprocessed the 5' RACE reads with MiXCR, giving one entry per CDR3 protein. The data hold hundreds of thousands of distinct CDR3 sequences, with 52% observed a single time. The clonotype originates from a woman of 80 years or more in good health. Material: blood.

The CDR3 DNA reads TGTGCCAGCAGTGAAGGGGCGGTCTCCTACAATGAGCAGTTCTTC. It translates to CASSEGAVSYNEQFF. The chain combines TRBV6-1 with TRBJ2-1; D gene uncertain. V was cut by 1 base and J by 0 bases, with 7 bases left in between. CDR3 length: 15 amino acids. Germline V lookup: CDR1 MNHNS, CDR2 SASEGT.